The clone carrying this TCR beta chain has just a few counts. What it recognizes is unknown. These data are taken from a study of cytomegalovirus exposure and HLA in healthy donors. Broader study findings: According to an earlier analysis, most TCR beta V segments yielded productive rearrangements about 87% or about 30% of the time. It emerged from a later analysis that several of the most significant clusters appeared to be linked to common viral pathogens. An analysis was carried out at a later point. It showed that HLA-associated TCR beta chains were more clonally expanded than equally common non-associated chains. The majority of CMV-associated TCR beta chains were reported as apparently HLA-restricted in a later analysis.

V dropped 5 bases and J dropped 2; count of bases not matched to a gene: 1. Germline CDR1 and CDR2: LNHDA and SQIVND (reference sequence). The length of the CDR3 is 14 residues. Researchers ran the PCR with 60 Vbeta and 13 Jbeta primers. Assay: immunoSEQ multiplex PCR; the TCRdb copy retains only in-frame clones and omits some. Of 100,000 to 150,000 clones in the sample, 6.5% to 9.5% were seen once. Sequenced sample: PBMCs. The chain joins TRBV19 to TRBJ2-7; TRBD2 agrees at 12 bases. The TCR was taken from a middle-aged man in good health and CMV-seronegative. CDR3 sequence (DNA): TGTGCCAGTAGTGGACTAGCGGGGCCCTACGAGCAGTACTTC. It codes for CASSGLAGPYEQYF.